This T cell receptor (beta chain) stems from a study of T cells in Graves' hyperthyroidism and ophthalmopathy. Amplification targeted TCR beta CDR3 regions from RNA transcripts. HTBI primers were the set used in a first-round RT-PCR of the TCR CDR3. TCRdb re-called the multiplex PCR reads with MiXCR, one entry per CDR3 protein. The table records hundreds of thousands of distinct CDR3 sequences, 15% to 20% of them present only once. The study based diagnoses on clinical symptoms, serum thyroxine and TRAb, thyroid ultrasound and orbital computed tomography. Findings and limits, study-wide: Progression to ophthalmopathy was predicted a median of 6.5 months early.

In its sample, this clonotype was seen many times. What it binds is unknown. Input material: blood. This sequence originates from a man aged 40-49 years with Graves' ophthalmopathy.

The chain's CDR3 is CASSPLRGGLEQYF. In DNA form, the CDR3 reads TGTGCCAGCAGTCCCCTGAGGGGAGGGCTCGAGCAGTACTTC. The V call is TRBV28, the J call TRBJ2-7; 7 bases are shared with TRBD2. J was trimmed by 6 bases and V by 5 bases; bases with no gene match: 10. Germline-derived CDR1 and CDR2 are MDHEN and SYDVKM. The CDR3 extends over 14 amino acids.